The rows below give T cell receptor beta chains drawn from one sample of a study of blood T cell repertoires in COVID-19. Clones were sequenced by immunoSEQ multiplex PCR, and TCRdb holds only the in-frame ones, with some missing. Among 250,000 to 300,000 clones listed, roughly 87% were seen once. The sequencing sample was made of peripheral blood. The receptors come from a woman in her forties or fifties who had recovered from COVID-19. Both conserved end residues are trimmed from each CDR3. A clone size is listed for some rows: how often the clone was seen (once, few, many), or a class if it is expanded.

v_gene	abundance	j_gene	CDR3aa
TRBV9	few	TRBJ2-7	ASSASGQGSVQY
TRBV29-1	once	TRBJ2-6	SVEDSVPGANVLT
TRBV30	NA	TRBJ1-2	AWSFGGSNYGYT
TRBV27	once	TRBJ1-1	ASRSQQGQGNTEAF
TRBV10-3	once	TRBJ2-7	AISLDRGREQY
TRBV7-2	NA	TRBJ2-4	ASSPGGGGKNIQY
TRBV7-9	NA	TRBJ1-1	ASSLDRATLLNTEAF
TRBV10-2	NA	TRBJ1-2	ASAWETYGYT
TRBV19	NA	TRBJ2-2	ASQRVNTGELF
TRBV7-8	NA	TRBJ2-7	ASSLALTQGFSYEQY
TRBV19	NA	TRBJ1-2	ASNGWSYGYT
TRBV6-2/TRBV6-3	few	TRBJ1-1	ASSLQGTANTEAF
TRBV19	NA	TRBJ2-5	ASSPGTSYPETQY
TRBV24-1	NA	TRBJ2-2	ATADGGKPGELF
TRBV28	NA	TRBJ1-1	ASSLADMAVRAF
TRBV24-1	NA	TRBJ2-1	ATSDPGTGHNEQF
TRBV30	NA	TRBJ1-2	AWTMDRASGYT
TRBV3-1/TRBV3-2	NA	TRBJ2-3	ASSQFPQTSGSPDTQY
TRBV7-3	NA	TRBJ2-2	ASSPRRGGPGELF
TRBV4-1	few	TRBJ2-7	ASSHPRDYNEQY
TRBV19	once	TRBJ1-5	ASSEVPDGAQPQH
TRBV23-1	NA	TRBJ2-7	ASIPDTFGEQY
TRBV5-4	NA	TRBJ1-1	ASSLDSGTEAF
TRBV28	NA	TRBJ1-2	ASSSQPGQGADYGYT
TRBV29-1	NA	TRBJ1-1	SVEGRGAGAEAF
TRBV2	few	TRBJ2-1	ASRGTSGGYNEQF
TRBV7-3	once	TRBJ2-5	ASSPTGSGRWETQY
TRBV28	NA	TRBJ2-7	ASSGSGTGVRYEQY
TRBV11-3	once	TRBJ2-7	ASSVRQGYEQY
TRBV20-1	once	TRBJ1-5	SASWGGNQPQH
TRBV27	NA	TRBJ2-7	ASSPWTSGSTGEQY
TRBV5-5	NA	TRBJ2-5	ASSQPLAAKRTQY